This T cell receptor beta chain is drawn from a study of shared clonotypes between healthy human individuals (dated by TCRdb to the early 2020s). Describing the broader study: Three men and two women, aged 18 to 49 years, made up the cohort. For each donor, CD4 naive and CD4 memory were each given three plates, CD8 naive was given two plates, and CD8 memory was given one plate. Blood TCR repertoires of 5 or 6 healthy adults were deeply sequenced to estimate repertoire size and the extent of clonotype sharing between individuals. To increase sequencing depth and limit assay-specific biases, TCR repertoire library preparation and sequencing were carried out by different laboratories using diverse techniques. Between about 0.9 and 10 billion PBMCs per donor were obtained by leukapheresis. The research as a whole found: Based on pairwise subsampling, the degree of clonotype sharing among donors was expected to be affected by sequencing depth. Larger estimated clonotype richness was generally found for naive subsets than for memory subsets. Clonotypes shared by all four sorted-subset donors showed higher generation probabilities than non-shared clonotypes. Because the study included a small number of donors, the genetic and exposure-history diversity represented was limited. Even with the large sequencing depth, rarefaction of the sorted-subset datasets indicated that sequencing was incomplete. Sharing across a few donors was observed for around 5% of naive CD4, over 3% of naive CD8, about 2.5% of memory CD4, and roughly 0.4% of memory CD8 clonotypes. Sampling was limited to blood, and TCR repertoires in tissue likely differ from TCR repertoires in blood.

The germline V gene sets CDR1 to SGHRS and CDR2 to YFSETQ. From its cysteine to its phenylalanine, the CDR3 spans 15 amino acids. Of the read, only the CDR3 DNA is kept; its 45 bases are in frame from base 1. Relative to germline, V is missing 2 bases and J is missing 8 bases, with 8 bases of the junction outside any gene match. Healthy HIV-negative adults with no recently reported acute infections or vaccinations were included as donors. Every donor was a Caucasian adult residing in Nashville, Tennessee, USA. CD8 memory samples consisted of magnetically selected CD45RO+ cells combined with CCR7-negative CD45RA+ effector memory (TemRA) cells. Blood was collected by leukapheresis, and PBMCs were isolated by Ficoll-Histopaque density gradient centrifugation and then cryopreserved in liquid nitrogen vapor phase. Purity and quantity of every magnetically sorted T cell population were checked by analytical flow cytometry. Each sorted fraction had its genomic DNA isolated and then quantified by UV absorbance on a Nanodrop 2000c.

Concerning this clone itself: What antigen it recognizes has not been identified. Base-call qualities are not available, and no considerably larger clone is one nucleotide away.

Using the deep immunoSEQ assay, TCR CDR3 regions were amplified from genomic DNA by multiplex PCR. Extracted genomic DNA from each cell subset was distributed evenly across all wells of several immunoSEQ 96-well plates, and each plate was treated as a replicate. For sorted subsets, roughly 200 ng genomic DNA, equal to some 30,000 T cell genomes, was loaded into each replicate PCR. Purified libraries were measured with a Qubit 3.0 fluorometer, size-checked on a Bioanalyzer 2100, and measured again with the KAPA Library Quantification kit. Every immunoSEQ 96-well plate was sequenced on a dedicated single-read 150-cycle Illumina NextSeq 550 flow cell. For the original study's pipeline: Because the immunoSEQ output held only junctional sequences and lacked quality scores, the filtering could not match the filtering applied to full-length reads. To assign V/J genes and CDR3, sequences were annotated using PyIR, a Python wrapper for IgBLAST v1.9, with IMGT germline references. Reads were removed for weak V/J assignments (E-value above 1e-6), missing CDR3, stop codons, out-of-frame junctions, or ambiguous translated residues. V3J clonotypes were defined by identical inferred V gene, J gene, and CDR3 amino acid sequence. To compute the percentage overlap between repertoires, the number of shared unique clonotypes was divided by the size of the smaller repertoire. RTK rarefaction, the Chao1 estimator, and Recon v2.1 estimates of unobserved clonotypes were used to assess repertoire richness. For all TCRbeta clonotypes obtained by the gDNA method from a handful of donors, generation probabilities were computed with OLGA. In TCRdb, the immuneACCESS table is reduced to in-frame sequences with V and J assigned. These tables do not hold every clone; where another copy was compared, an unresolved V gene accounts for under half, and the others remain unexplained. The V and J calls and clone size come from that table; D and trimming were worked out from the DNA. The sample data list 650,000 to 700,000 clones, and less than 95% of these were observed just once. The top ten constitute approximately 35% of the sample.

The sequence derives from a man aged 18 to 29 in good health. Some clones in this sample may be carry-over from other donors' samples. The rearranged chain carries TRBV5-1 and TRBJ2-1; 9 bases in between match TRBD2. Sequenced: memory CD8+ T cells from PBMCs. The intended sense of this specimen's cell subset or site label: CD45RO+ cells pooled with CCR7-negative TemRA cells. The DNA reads TGCGCCAGCAGCTTTAGCGGGAGTGGTTTCTATGAGCAGTTCTTC. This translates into CASSFSGSGFYEQFF.